One and the same sample provided the 18 T cell receptor beta chains below, sequenced in a study of T cells expressing NK-cell markers. TCRdb reanalyzed the 5' RACE reads, giving one entry per CDR3 protein sequence and no DNA. This sample's clone table lists about 550,000 distinct CDR3 sequences. The sequenced sample was blood T cells: a sorted CD56 or NKG2C T cell subset, CD4+ or CD8+ T cells, or bulk PBMC T cells (not recorded which). The source of these receptors is a man between 18 and 35 years old in good health.

The genes are TRBV30 and TRBJ2-7; TCRdb lists TRBD2, though no DNA is available to test this call. There are 16 residues in the CDR3. In germline, CDR1 is GTSNPN, CDR2 SVGIG (reference sequence). The chain's CDR3 is CAWSKPGLVRPYEQYF.

The chain employs TRBV12-3 or TRBV12-4 and TRBJ2-2; the D call from TCRdb, TRBD1, cannot be confirmed without DNA. The CDR3 runs 15 residues. CDR3 sequence: CASSRRQGASGELFF.

The gene calls are TRBV27 and TRBJ2-6; the TRBD2 assignment by TCRdb is unverifiable without DNA. Germline CDR1 and CDR2: MNHEY and SMNVEV (reference sequence). There are 15 residues in the CDR3. This CDR3 reads CASSSDYSGANVLTF.

The chain joins TRBV11-2 to TRBJ2-1. The CDR3 covers 12 residues. Germline loops: CDR1 SGHAT, CDR2 FQNNGV. CDR3 loop: CASSPRWYEQFF.

The J gene is TRBJ2-6, the V gene TRBV12-3 or TRBV12-4; TCRdb picks TRBD1, but there is no DNA to check that call. The length of the CDR3 is 18 residues. The CDR3 sequence is CASSFFGTGLSGANVLTF.

The chain combines TRBV19 with TRBJ2-1; TCRdb indicates TRBD2, and absent DNA this call remains unverified. The germline gives CDR1 LNHDA, CDR2 SQIVND (reference sequence). The length of the CDR3 is 12 residues. This chain's CDR3 is CASSMSLAEQFF.

The gene calls are TRBV20-1 and TRBJ1-2; the TCRdb D gene call, TRBD1, has no DNA to confirm it. CDR1 is DFQATT and CDR2 is SNEGSKA in the germline V gene (reference sequence). This CDR3 is built from 14 residues. This CDR3 is CSARAGGLLYGYTF.

The chain is built from TRBV7-9 and TRBJ2-4. The CDR3 totals 15 residues. Germline CDR1 and CDR2: SEHNR and FQNEAQ (reference sequence). The CDR3 reads CASSPTGEAKNIQYF.

The genes are TRBV7-2 and TRBJ2-2. The germline CDR1 and CDR2 sequences are SGHTA and FQGNSA. The CDR3 length is 15 residues. The CDR3 loop reads CASRYYLGNTGELFF. Full variable domain (outside the CDR3, taken from reference TRBV7-2 and TRBJ2-2): GAGVSQSPSNKVTEKGKDVELRCDPISGHTALYWYRQSLGQGLEFLIYFQGNSAPDKSGLPSDRFSAERTGGSVSTLTIQRTQQEDSAVYLCASRYYLGNTGELFFGEGSRLTVL.

This chain joins TRBV7-3 and TRBJ2-3; TCRdb calls TRBD1, which cannot be checked without DNA. In germline, CDR1 is SGHTA, CDR2 FQGTGA. The CDR3 runs to 16 residues. This CDR3 reads CASSLTGGAYTDTQYF.

J is TRBJ2-2 and V is TRBV5-5. This CDR3 is 14 amino acids long. CDR1 is SGHKS, CDR2 YYEKEE, per germline (reference sequence). This chain's CDR3 is CASRIWTDTGELFF. Based on the CDR3 plus reference TRBV5-5 and TRBJ2-2, the full variable domain is DAGVTQSPTHLIKTRGQQVTLRCSPISGHKSVSWYQQVLGQGPQFIFQYYEKEERGRGNFPDRFSARQFPNYSSELNVNALLLGDSALYLCASRIWTDTGELFFGEGSRLTVL.

The chain combines TRBV6-5 with TRBJ1-2. The CDR3 is 12 amino acids. CDR1 is MNHEY and CDR2 is SVGAGI in the germline V gene. This chain's CDR3 is CASSYSDGGYTF.

The chain uses TRBV24-1 and TRBJ2-5; TCRdb gives TRBD1 as the D gene, but with no DNA this cannot be confirmed. CDR1 KGHDR and CDR2 SFDVKD come from the germline V gene. The CDR3 contains 15 residues. The chain's CDR3 is CATSDTGRSQETQYF.

The chain combines TRBV12-3 or TRBV12-4 with TRBJ2-7; TCRdb's D call of TRBD1 is untestable without DNA. The CDR3 spans 11 residues. The CDR3 region is CASSLGGVEYF.

V is TRBV14 and J is TRBJ2-7; as DNA is missing, the TRBD1 call by TCRdb cannot be tested. This CDR3 has 17 residues. Germline CDR1 reads SGHDN; CDR2 reads FVKESK. CDR3 sequence: CASSQEGFNGRVNEQYF.

This sequence joins TRBV9 and TRBJ2-3; the TCRdb D gene call, TRBD2, has no DNA to confirm it. This CDR3 comprises 16 residues. The germline gives CDR1 SGDLS, CDR2 YYNGEE. CDR3 amino acids: CASSVGGTSGADTQYF. The variable domain in full, completed from reference TRBV9 and TRBJ2-3, reads DSGVTQTPKHLITATGQRVTLRCSPRSGDLSVYWYQQSLDQGLQFLIQYYNGEERAKGNILERFSAQQFPDLHSELNLSSLELGDSALYFCASSVGGTSGADTQYFGPGTRLTVL.

The J gene is TRBJ2-5, the V gene TRBV19; TCRdb lists TRBD1, though no DNA is available to test this call. There are 14 residues in the CDR3. From germline, CDR1 is LNHDA and CDR2 SQIVND (reference sequence). CDR3 in amino acids: CASSWDRRQETQYF.

The CDR3 sequence is CSAPRDPRHNEQFF. The genes are TRBV20-1 and TRBJ2-1; TCRdb's assignment of TRBD1 cannot be checked, as there is no DNA. Per germline, CDR1 DFQATT and CDR2 SNEGSKA (reference sequence). The CDR3 length is 14 residues.